These 14 T cell receptor beta chains originate from one sample sequenced in a study of Graves' ophthalmopathy and Graves' hyperthyroidism. From RNA, the CDR3 regions of TCR beta chains were amplified and sequenced. HTBI primers were employed in first-round RT-PCR, then a second-round multiplex PCR followed. TCRdb recomputed calls from the multiplex PCR reads with MiXCR, one row per CDR3 protein. The table records fewer than 250,000 distinct CDR3 sequences, just under 30% of them present only once. The specimen was peripheral blood. The receptors come from a man in his fifties with Graves' ophthalmopathy.

This chain uses TRBV9 with TRBJ1-5; D unclear. This CDR3 has 14 residues. V lost 0 bases to trimming and J lost 3 bases, with 7 bases between them. Germline CDR1 reads SGDLS; CDR2 reads YYNGEE. The CDR3 spells CASSVDGINQPQHF. In nucleotides, the CDR3 is TGTGCCAGCAGCGTAGACGGGATCAATCAGCCCCAGCATTTT.

V gene TRBV6-2 or TRBV6-3 combines with J gene TRBJ1-1; D call uncertain. The CDR3 is 14 residues long. CDR1 and CDR2 from the germline V gene are MNHEY and SVGEGT. Trimming pared 0 bases from V and 6 bases from J, leaving 11 bases between. CDR3 amino acids: CASSYSGRSAEAFF. The CDR3 DNA reads TGTGCCAGCAGTTACTCCGGCAGGTCCGCTGAAGCTTTCTTT.

As for this clonotype: This sequence may be a read error, since a much larger clone differs from it by one base. The rearrangement joins TRBV29-1 to TRBJ2-2; 8 bases are shared with TRBD1. This CDR3 is built from 13 residues. The germline CDR1 and CDR2 sequences are SQVTM and ANQGSEA. The CDR3 is CSTQGADTRELFF. Here the CDR3 DNA reads TGCAGCACCCAGGGGGCGGACACCCGGGAGCTGTTTTTT.

The chain uses TRBV28 and TRBJ1-1; 7 nucleotides align to TRBD1. The CDR3 runs to 14 residues. Trimming took 5 bases from V and 4 from J; bases not matched to a gene: 7. The germline V gene encodes CDR1 MDHEN and CDR2 SYDVKM. The CDR3 loop is CASSPHQGGTEAFF. The CDR3 DNA sequence: TGTGCCAGCAGTCCCCACCAGGGGGGCACTGAAGCTTTCTTT.

This clonotype was detected ten times or more. The gene calls are TRBV12-3 or TRBV12-4 and TRBJ2-7, with TRBD2 matching over 7 bases. The CDR3 extends over 12 amino acids. The J segment lost 6 bases and the V segment lost 2 bases, leaving 1 base of the junction unmatched. In DNA form, the CDR3 reads TGTGCCAGCAGTTTAATAGCGGGCGAGCAGTACTTC. It codes for CASSLIAGEQYF.

This clonotype was detected once. The rearrangement joins TRBV6-2 or TRBV6-3 to TRBJ2-2; D possibly corresponds to TRBD1 (6 bases). There are 17 residues in the CDR3. Trimming stripped 11 bases from V and 0 bases from J, with 22 bases between. The germline V gene encodes CDR1 MNHEY and CDR2 SVGEGT. CDR3 loop: CAVYSGTGTANTGELFF. DNA for the CDR3: TGTGCCGTCTACTCCGGAACAGGGACCGCGAACACCGGGGAGCTGTTTTTT.

This clonotype has at least ten counts. This chain joins TRBV28 and TRBJ1-3, with a possible D match to TRBD1 (5 bases). Germline values: CDR1 MDHEN, CDR2 SYDVKM. The V end was cut by 9 bases, the J end by 0 bases, with 12 bases between. This CDR3 is 14 amino acids long. CDR3 sequence (DNA): TGTGCCAGTACCGTTGGGGGCTCTGGAAACACCATATATTTT. As protein: CASTVGGSGNTIYF.

The chain couples TRBV2 to TRBJ2-1; 13 bases line up with TRBD2. From germline, CDR1 is SNHLY and CDR2 FYNNEI. With 6 bases clipped from V and 7 bases from J, the junction kept 9 bases outside the gene matches. This CDR3 has 16 amino acids. In DNA, the CDR3 is TGTGCCAGCAGCTATGAACTAGCGGGAGGGCGAAATGAGCAGTTCTTC. Protein product: CASSYELAGGRNEQFF.

This clonotype is a singleton in its sample. A read error may produce the germline difference seen at one junction end. The rearrangement links TRBV7-7 to TRBJ2-5, with D maybe TRBD1 (5 bases). The CDR3 is 14 residues long. CDR1 SSHAT and CDR2 FNYEAQ come from the germline V gene (reference sequence). The CDR3 DNA reads TGTGCTAGCAGCAAGAGAGACAGCCAAGAGACCCAGTACTTC. Protein sequence: CASSKRDSQETQYF. Variable domain in full (rest from reference TRBV7-7 and TRBJ2-5): GAGVSQSPRYKVTKRGQDVTLRCDPISSHATLYWYQQALGQGPEFLTYFNYEAQPDKSGLPSDRFSAERPEGSISTLTIQRTEQRDSAMYRCASSKRDSQETQYFGPGTRLLVL.

This clonotype was seen just once. V gene TRBV6-5 combines with J gene TRBJ1-1, with D possibly being TRBD1 (6 bases). V was shortened by 0 bases and J by 6 bases, with 17 bases between the two germline ends. The germline gives CDR1 MNHEY, CDR2 SVGAGI. The CDR3 runs 16 residues. The CDR3: CASSYSTSHRAAEAFF. DNA of the CDR3: TGTGCCAGCAGTTACTCGACCTCCCACAGGGCTGCTGAAGCTTTCTTT.

This clonotype has at least ten counts. This chain joins TRBV15 and TRBJ2-5; 7 bases are a match to TRBD1. Per germline, CDR1 LNHNV and CDR2 YYDKDF (reference sequence). V shed 3 bases and J 2 bases; nucleotides not matched to a gene: 6. The CDR3 contains 15 residues. The CDR3 protein is CATSSDRERQETQYF. The CDR3 DNA reads as TGTGCCACCAGCAGTGACAGGGAAAGGCAAGAGACCCAGTACTTC.

The table lists this clonotype with many counts. The chain combines TRBV29-1 with TRBJ1-5, with 7 bases matching TRBD1. The ends lost 6 bases at V and 2 bases at J; junction bases unmatched: 7. This CDR3 has 14 amino acids. Germline assignment: CDR1 SQVTM and CDR2 ANQGSEA. CDR3 amino acids: CSVADRVGNQPQHF. In nucleotides, the CDR3 is TGCAGCGTCGCCGACAGGGTCGGCAATCAGCCCCAGCATTTT. Together with reference TRBV29-1 and TRBJ1-5, the CDR3 gives the full variable domain: SAVISQKPSRDICQRGTSLTIQCQVDSQVTMMFWYRQQPGQSLTLIATANQGSEATYESGFVIDKFPISRPNLTFSTLTVSNMSPEDSSIYLCSVADRVGNQPQHFGDGTRLSIL.

The rearrangement links TRBV28 to TRBJ2-5; 9 bases match TRBD2. V gave up 6 bases and J gave up 2 bases; unmatched junction bases: 13. Germline V gene lookup returns CDR1 MDHEN and CDR2 SYDVKM. The CDR3 extends over 17 amino acids. The CDR3 sequence: CASRTFLGGGAQETQYF. CDR3 nucleotides: TGTGCCAGCAGAACTTTTCTAGGCGGGGGGGCTCAAGAGACCCAGTACTTC.

At least ten counts were recorded for this clonotype. V usage is TRBV12-3 or TRBV12-4 and J usage is TRBJ2-5, with D maybe TRBD1 (5 bases). V was pared by 6 bases and J by 2 bases, with 16 bases between. The CDR3 has 15 residues. The CDR3 DNA reads as TGTGCCAGCAGAGTAGGGTTGGGGCCGCAAGAGACCCAGTACTTC. It is translated as CASRVGLGPQETQYF.